This T cell receptor (beta chain) was identified during a study of shared clonotypes between healthy human individuals (dated by TCRdb to about 2020). Study-level background: Two women and a few men aged 18 to 49 years were included in the cohort. To estimate repertoire size and how much clonotype sharing occurs between individuals, the study deeply sequenced the blood TCR repertoires of roughly 5 healthy adults. Between about 0.8 and 9 billion PBMCs per donor were obtained by leukapheresis. For each donor, CD4 naive and CD4 memory were each run on three plates, CD8 naive on two plates, and CD8 memory on one plate. To increase sequencing depth and limit assay-specific biases, different laboratories used diverse techniques to prepare libraries and sequence TCR repertoires.

Using the deep immunoSEQ assay, TCR CDR3 regions were amplified from genomic DNA by multiplex PCR. Extracted genomic DNA from each cell subset was distributed evenly across all wells of several immunoSEQ 96-well plates, and each plate was treated as a replicate. Each replicate PCR for sorted subsets received around 200 ng genomic DNA, equal to roughly 30,000 T cell genomes. Purified libraries were measured with a Qubit 3.0 fluorometer, size-checked on a Bioanalyzer 2100, and measured again with the KAPA Library Quantification kit. A separate single-read 150-cycle Illumina NextSeq 550 flow cell was used to sequence each immunoSEQ 96-well plate. On the study's bioinformatics: Because the immunoSEQ output included only junctional sequences and no quality scores, the filtering could not be the same as the filtering used for full-length reads. To assign V/J genes and CDR3, sequences were annotated against IMGT germline references using PyIR, a Python wrapper for IgBLAST v1.9. Any read was removed if the V/J assignment was weak (E-value above 1e-6), the CDR3 was missing, or the read contained stop codons, out-of-frame junctions, or ambiguous translated residues. V3J clonotypes were defined as sequences sharing an identical inferred V gene, J gene, and CDR3 amino acid sequence. To compute the percentage overlap between repertoires, the number of shared unique clonotypes was divided by the size of the smaller repertoire. Richness of each repertoire was evaluated using RTK rarefaction, the Chao1 estimator, and Recon v2.1 estimates of unobserved clonotypes. For all TCRbeta clonotypes obtained by the gDNA method from a few donors, generation probabilities were computed with OLGA. This immuneACCESS table, as held by TCRdb, lists in-frame sequences with V and J called but not all clones. Of the missing ones, under half trace to an unresolved V gene in checked studies; the others have no known cause. Clonal size and the V and J genes are those of that table, whereas D and trimming came from the DNA. This sample comprises under 1 million clones, around 93% of them detected only once. The top ten clonotypes cover around 24% of the sample.

As concerns this clone: Its antigen target is currently unknown. No base qualities exist here, and no much larger clone lies one base off it.

CD8 naive samples were CD45RO-negative cells positively selected for CCR7, giving a CD45RA+CCR7+ population that excluded TemRA cells. Donors were healthy HIV-negative adults with no recently reported acute infections or vaccinations. Every donor was a Caucasian adult living in Nashville, Tennessee, USA. After blood collection by leukapheresis, PBMCs were isolated using Ficoll-Histopaque density gradient centrifugation and then cryopreserved in the vapor phase of liquid nitrogen. Analytical flow cytometry was used to check the purity and quantity of every magnetically sorted T cell population. Genomic DNA was isolated from each sorted fraction and quantified by UV absorbance on a Nanodrop 2000c. The trim is 1 base for V and 3 bases for J, with a gap of 13 bases between the germline ends. In the germline V gene, CDR1 corresponds to MGHRA and CDR2 to YSYEKL. From its cysteine to its phenylalanine, the CDR3 spans 15 amino acids. The only DNA kept is the CDR3, 45 bases in frame from the first base.

General findings and caveats noted by the study authors: Larger estimated clonotype richness was generally found for naive subsets than for memory subsets. Based on pairwise subsampling, the degree of clonotype sharing among donors was expected to be affected by sequencing depth. Sampling was limited to blood, and TCR repertoires in tissue likely differ from TCR repertoires in blood. Because the study included only a small number of donors, the genetic and exposure-history diversity represented was limited. Incomplete sequencing was indicated by rarefaction of sorted-subset datasets, despite the large sequencing depth. Approximately 5% of naive CD4, roughly 3.6% of naive CD8, approximately 2.2% of memory CD4, and approximately 0.4% of memory CD8 clonotypes were shared across a few donors. Clonotypes shared by all four sorted-subset donors showed higher generation probabilities than non-shared clonotypes.

The TCR was taken from a man between 25 and 39 years old in good health. Rearrangement joined TRBV4-1 to TRBJ2-7; TRBD2 could be the D gene, as 5 bases match. The sequenced sample consisted of naive CD8+ T cells sorted from blood. The cell subset or site label for this specimen denotes: CD45RA+CCR7+. The DNA sequence follows: TGCGCCAGCAGCCAAGGTCGGCTAGCCAGCTACGAGCAGTACTTC. Translated, this gives CASSQGRLASYEQYF.